This T cell receptor (beta chain) derives from a study of T cell changes during pregnancy in multiple sclerosis. Clones were read by immunoSEQ multiplex PCR, and TCRdb kept only the in-frame ones, dropping some. The data show approximately 97,000 clones, about nine tenths seen once. Germline CDR1 SGHTA, CDR2 FQGTGA. The CDR3 covers 16 residues. The ends were cut back, 6 bases at V and 3 bases at J, with 17 bases in the middle. The TCR sequence derives from a female donor in good health, enrolled as a control in a pregnancy study. This specimen was peripheral blood, taken after pregnancy. This chain connects TRBV7-3 to TRBJ2-2; weak D call: TRBD2 (5 bases). CDR3 DNA: TGTGCCAGCAGTTTCCACGGGGTATTTGACACCGGGGAGCTGTTTTTT. This gives the protein CASSFHGVFDTGELFF.